Presented here are 2 T cell receptor beta chains from one specimen sequenced in a study of T cells in localized non-small cell lung cancer (dated by TCRdb to about 2020). Library creation used the immunoSEQ multiplex PCR assay. In its TCRdb copy, this immuneACCESS table keeps in-frame sequences only and misses some clones. Where compared with another copy, unresolved V genes explain less than half of these, and the others have no known cause. The sample table records about 91,000 clones; about nine tenths of these occur just once. 15% of the sample lies in the top ten. The material was peripheral blood, obtained before any cancer treatment. The receptor set was obtained from a man aged 35-69 years with stage I squamous cell lung carcinoma.

In nucleotides, the CDR3 is TGTGCCAGCAGTTACTCGGGCAAAAACATTCAGTACTTC. Translation: CASSYSGKNIQYF. The chain is built from TRBV6-6 and TRBJ2-4; no definite D call. CDR1 is MNHNY, CDR2 SVGAGI, per germline (reference sequence). The CDR3 has 13 amino acids. The V gene lost 0 bases and the J gene lost 3 bases, with 3 bases spanning the gap.

J is TRBJ1-1 and V is TRBV18; D is undetermined. Germline-derived CDR1 and CDR2 are KGHSH and LQKENI. CDR3 length: 13 residues. V dropped 3 bases and J dropped 3 bases, with 8 bases sitting between them. CDR3 loop: CASSPLADTEAFF. For the CDR3, the DNA is TGTGCCAGCTCACCTTTAGCGGACACTGAAGCTTTCTTT.